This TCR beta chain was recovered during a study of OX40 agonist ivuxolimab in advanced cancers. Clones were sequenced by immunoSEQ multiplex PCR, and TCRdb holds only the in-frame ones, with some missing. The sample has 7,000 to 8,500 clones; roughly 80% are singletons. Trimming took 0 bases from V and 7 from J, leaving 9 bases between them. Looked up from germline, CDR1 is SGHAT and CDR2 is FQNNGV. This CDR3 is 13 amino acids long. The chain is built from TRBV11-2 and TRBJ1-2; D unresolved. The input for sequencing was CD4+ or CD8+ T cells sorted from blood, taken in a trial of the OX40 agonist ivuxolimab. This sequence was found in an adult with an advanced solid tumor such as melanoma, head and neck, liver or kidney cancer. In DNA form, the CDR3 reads TGTGCCAGCAGCTTAGAGGGATGGGTTGGCTACACCTTC. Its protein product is CASSLEGWVGYTF. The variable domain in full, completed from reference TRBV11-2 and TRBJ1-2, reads EAGVAQSPRYKIIEKRQSVAFWCNPISGHATLYWYQQILGQGPKLLIQFQNNGVVDDSQLPKDRFSAERLKGVDSTLKIQPAKLEDSAVYLCASSLEGWVGYTFGSGTRLTVV.